This TCR beta chain was obtained from a study of blood T cell repertoires in COVID-19. As for the study in general: Material from acute and convalescent COVID-19 was sourced from the United States, Italy and Spain. Nucleic acid was either cDNA or gDNA, and it came from T cells, B-cell-depleted T cells, or PBMCs.

The germline gives CDR1 SGHTA, CDR2 FQGNSA. The J segment lost 4 bases and the V segment lost 7 bases, leaving 12 bases of the junction unmatched. CDR3 length equals 15 residues. The assay was immunoSEQ multiplex PCR, and TCRdb's table has in-frame clones only and misses some. The table records 45,000 to 60,000 clones, around 86% of them present only once. The origin of this receptor is a human donor with active COVID-19. The donor label of this sample is uncertain. The specimen sequenced was peripheral blood. The chain uses TRBV7-2 and TRBJ1-1, with TRBD1 matching over 7 bases. For the CDR3, the DNA is TGTGCCAGCATCGAAACAGGGGATGGTGCCACTGAAGCTTTCTTT. Its protein product is CASIETGDGATEAFF.